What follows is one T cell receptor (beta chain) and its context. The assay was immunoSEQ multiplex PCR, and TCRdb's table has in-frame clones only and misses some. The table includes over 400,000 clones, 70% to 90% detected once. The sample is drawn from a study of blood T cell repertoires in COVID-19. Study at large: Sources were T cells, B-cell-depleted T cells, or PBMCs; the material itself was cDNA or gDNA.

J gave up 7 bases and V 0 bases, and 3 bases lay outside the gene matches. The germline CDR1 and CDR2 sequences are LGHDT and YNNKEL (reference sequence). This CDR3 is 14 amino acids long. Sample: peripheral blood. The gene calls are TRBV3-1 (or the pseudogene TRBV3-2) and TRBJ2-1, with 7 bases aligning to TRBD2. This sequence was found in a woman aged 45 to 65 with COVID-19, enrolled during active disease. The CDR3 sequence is CASSQERGRNEQFF. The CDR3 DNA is TGTGCCAGCAGCCAAGAGCGGGGGAGGAATGAGCAGTTCTTC.